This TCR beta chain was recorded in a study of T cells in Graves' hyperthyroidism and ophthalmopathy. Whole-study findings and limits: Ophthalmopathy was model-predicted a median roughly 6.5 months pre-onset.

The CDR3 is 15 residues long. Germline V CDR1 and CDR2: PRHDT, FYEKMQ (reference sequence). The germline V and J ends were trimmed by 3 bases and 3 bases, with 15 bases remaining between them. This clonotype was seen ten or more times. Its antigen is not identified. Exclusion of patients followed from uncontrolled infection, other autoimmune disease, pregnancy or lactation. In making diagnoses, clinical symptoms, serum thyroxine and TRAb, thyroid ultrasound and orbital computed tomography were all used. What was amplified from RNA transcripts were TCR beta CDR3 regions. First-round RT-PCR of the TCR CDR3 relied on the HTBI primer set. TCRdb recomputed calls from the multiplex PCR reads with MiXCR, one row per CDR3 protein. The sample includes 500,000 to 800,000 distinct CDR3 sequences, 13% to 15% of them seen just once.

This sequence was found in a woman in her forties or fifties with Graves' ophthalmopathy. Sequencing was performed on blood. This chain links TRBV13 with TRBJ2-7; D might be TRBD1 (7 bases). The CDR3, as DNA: TGTGCCAGCAGCTTGTGGGGCAGGGGGGTCTACGAGCAGTACTTC. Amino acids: CASSLWGRGVYEQYF.